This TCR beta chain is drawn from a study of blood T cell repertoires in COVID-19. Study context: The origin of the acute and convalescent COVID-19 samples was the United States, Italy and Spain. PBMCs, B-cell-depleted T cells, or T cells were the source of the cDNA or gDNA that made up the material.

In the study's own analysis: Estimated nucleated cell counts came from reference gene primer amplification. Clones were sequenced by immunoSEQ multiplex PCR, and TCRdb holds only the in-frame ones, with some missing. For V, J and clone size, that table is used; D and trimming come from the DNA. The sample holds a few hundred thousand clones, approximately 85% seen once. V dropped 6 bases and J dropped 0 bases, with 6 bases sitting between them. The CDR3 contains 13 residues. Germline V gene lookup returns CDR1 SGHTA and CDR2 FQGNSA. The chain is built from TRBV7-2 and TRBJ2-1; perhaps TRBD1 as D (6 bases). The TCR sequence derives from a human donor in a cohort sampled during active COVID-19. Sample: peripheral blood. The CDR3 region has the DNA TGTGCCAGCAGACAGGGCTCCTACAATGAGCAGTTCTTC. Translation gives CASRQGSYNEQFF. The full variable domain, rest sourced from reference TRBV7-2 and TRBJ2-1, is GAGVSQSPSNKVTEKGKDVELRCDPISGHTALYWYRQSLGQGLEFLIYFQGNSAPDKSGLPSDRFSAERTGGSVSTLTIQRTQQEDSAVYLCASRQGSYNEQFFGPGTRLTVL.